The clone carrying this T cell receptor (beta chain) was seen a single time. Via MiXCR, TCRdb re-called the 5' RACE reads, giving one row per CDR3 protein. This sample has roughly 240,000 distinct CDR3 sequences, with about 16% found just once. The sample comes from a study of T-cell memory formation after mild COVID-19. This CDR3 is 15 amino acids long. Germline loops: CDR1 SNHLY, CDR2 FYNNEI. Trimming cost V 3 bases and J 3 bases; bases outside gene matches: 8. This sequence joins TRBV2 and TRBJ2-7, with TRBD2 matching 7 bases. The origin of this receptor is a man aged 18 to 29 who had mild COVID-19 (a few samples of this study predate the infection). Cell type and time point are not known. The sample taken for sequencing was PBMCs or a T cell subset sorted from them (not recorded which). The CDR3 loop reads CASSESGKRDYEQYF. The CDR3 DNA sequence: TGTGCCAGCAGTGAGAGCGGGAAACGAGACTACGAGCAGTACTTC.